Each of the 15 T cell receptor beta chains below was sequenced from the same sample in a study of T cell changes during pregnancy in multiple sclerosis. Produced via immunoSEQ multiplex PCR; TCRdb's table is partial and in-frame only. The sample gives about 39,000 clones, almost 95% of which show up once; about 0.34% is in the top ten. Sample: CD4+ T cells from peripheral blood mononuclear cells, taken after pregnancy. The receptors here all came from a female donor with multiple sclerosis, enrolled in a pregnancy study.

This rearrangement joins TRBV2 to TRBJ2-2, with D possibly TRBD1 on 6 matching bases. V shed 5 bases and J shed 4 bases, with 14 bases lying between them. The CDR3 has 15 residues. From germline, CDR1 is SNHLY and CDR2 FYNNEI. CDR3: CASSPRQAGTGELFF. In nucleotides, the CDR3 is TGTGCCAGCAGTCCACGACAGGCGGGCACCGGGGAGCTGTTTTTT.

This clone was seen a single time. The chain carries TRBV6-5 and TRBJ1-4, with a weak D call TRBD1 (5 bases). The CDR3 length is 13 residues. Trimming removed 1 base from V and 6 bases from J, with 6 bases in between. Germline CDR1 reads MNHEY; CDR2 reads SVGAGI. In DNA form, the CDR3 reads TGTGCCAGCAGTTACTGGGGGGATGAAAAACTGTTTTTT. Protein product: CASSYWGDEKLFF.

The rearrangement uses TRBV5-1 and TRBJ2-7; TRBD2 is a possible D gene (5 bases). Germline CDR1 and CDR2: SGHRS and YFSETQ. The CDR3 has 12 residues. The V end lost 4 bases, the J end lost 3 bases, and 8 bases lay between the germline ends. The CDR3 DNA reads as TGCGCCAGCAGCCCGGACTTCTACGAGCAGTACTTC. Translated, it gives CASSPDFYEQYF.

This rearrangement joins TRBV6-1 to TRBJ2-1, with 10 bases fitting TRBD2. The CDR3 spans 14 residues. V gave up 6 bases and J gave up 10 bases; unmatched junction bases: 9. Germline values: CDR1 MNHNS, CDR2 SASEGT. The CDR3 region has the DNA TGTGCCAGCAGGGTAGCGGGGGGCCGGGTCGAGCAGTTCTTC. It specifies CASRVAGGRVEQFF.

The rearrangement joins TRBV7-9 to TRBJ1-1; perhaps TRBD1 as D (6 bases). The CDR3 covers 17 residues. The ends were cut back, 1 base at V and 2 bases at J, with 17 bases in the middle. Germline loops: CDR1 SEHNR, CDR2 FQNEAQ (reference sequence). The CDR3 loop reads CASSLDPFQGFNTEAFF. The CDR3 DNA follows: TGTGCCAGCAGCTTAGACCCTTTTCAGGGGTTCAACACTGAAGCTTTCTTT.

The chain is built from TRBV19 and TRBJ2-3; 8 bases are a match to TRBD1. CDR1 is LNHDA, CDR2 SQIVND, per germline (reference sequence). CDR3 size: 16 residues. Trimming removed 3 bases from V and 1 base from J; junction bases left unmatched: 6. CDR3 loop: CASSILQGAGTDTQYF. CDR3 coding DNA: TGTGCCAGTAGTATTTTGCAGGGGGCCGGCACAGATACGCAGTATTTT.

J is TRBJ2-3 and V is TRBV6-4; 10 positions agree with TRBD1. V shed 6 bases, J shed 4 bases, and the junction held 4 bases outside the gene matches. The CDR3 length is 14 residues. Germline V gene sequence: CDR1 MRHNA, CDR2 SNTAGT. CDR3 DNA: TGTGCCAGCAGCCGGGACAGGGGCTCAGATACGCAGTATTTT. It translates to CASSRDRGSDTQYF.

The chain recombines TRBV5-4 with TRBJ2-1; 9 bases map to TRBD1. CDR1 is SGHNT and CDR2 is YYREEE in the germline V gene (reference sequence). V gave up 10 bases and J gave up 8 bases; unmatched junction bases: 16. The CDR3 contains 15 residues. CDR3 in amino acids: CAGISRRDRDHEQFF. In DNA form, the CDR3 reads TGTGCCGGCATATCTCGCCGGGACAGGGACCATGAGCAGTTCTTC.

The chain recombines TRBV15 with TRBJ1-1; 9 bases are a match to TRBD1. V lost 3 bases and J lost 2; bases outside the gene matches: 4. Germline-derived CDR1 and CDR2 are LNHNV and YYDKDF (reference sequence). This CDR3 is 15 amino acids long. The CDR3 reads CATSSRDRANTEAFF. Written as DNA, the CDR3 is TGTGCCACCAGCAGTCGGGACAGGGCTAACACTGAAGCTTTCTTT.

The chain recombines TRBV6-1 with TRBJ1-2, with 9 bases lining up with TRBD1. The germline V gene encodes CDR1 MNHNS and CDR2 SASEGT. Trimming at V came to 7 bases and at J to 7 bases, leaving 13 bases not matched to a gene. The CDR3 has 15 amino acids. The CDR3 DNA reads TGTGCCAGCACTCCGACCGGGACAGGGATCCGTGGCTACACCTTC. Residues: CASTPTGTGIRGYTF.

The chain employs TRBV6-1 and TRBJ1-5; TRBD1 might be the D (5 bases). CDR1 and CDR2 from the germline V gene are MNHNS and SASEGT. The CDR3 runs 14 residues. Trimming removed 10 bases from V and 0 bases from J, with 13 bases in between. In DNA, the CDR3 is TGTGCCACCGAACGGGGGGGTAGCAATCAGCCCCAGCATTTT. Encoded protein: CATERGGSNQPQHF.

The chain has TRBV6-5 and TRBJ1-5; D is unresolved. CDR1 is MNHEY and CDR2 is SVGAGI in the germline V gene. V was pared by 0 bases and J by 0 bases, with 6 bases between. CDR3 length: 15 residues. CDR3 in amino acids: CASSYSRDSNQPQHF. DNA for the CDR3: TGTGCCAGCAGTTACTCGAGGGATAGCAATCAGCCCCAGCATTTT.

In regard to this clone: Compared with germline, one end of the junction differs, possibly owing to a read error. The rearrangement uses TRBV7-9 and TRBJ2-5, with 10 bases identical to TRBD2. Germline CDR1 is SEHNR and CDR2 is FQNEAQ (reference sequence). This CDR3 is built from 15 residues. The CDR3 DNA sequence: TGTGCCAGCAGCCTAGCGGGGGCCCTCCAAGAGACCCAGTACTTC. Translation gives CASSLAGALQETQYF.

This clone was recorded only once. J is TRBJ1-2 and V is TRBV12-5; D is uncertain. The germline V and J ends were trimmed by 1 base and 5 bases, with 20 bases remaining between them. This CDR3 region has 17 residues. CDR1 and CDR2 from the germline V gene are LGHNT and FRNRAP. For the CDR3, the DNA is TGTGCTAGTGGTTTGGAGTTGCGGGATCCCGATACTTATGGCTACACCTTC. Translation gives CASGLELRDPDTYGYTF.

A single count supports this clone. The chain has TRBV18 and TRBJ2-1; 8 bases fit TRBD2. J was trimmed by 0 bases and V by 0 bases; bases with no gene match: 4. Germline CDR1 reads KGHSH; CDR2 reads LQKENI. The CDR3 consists of 17 residues. CDR3 DNA: TGTGCCAGCTCACCACCTAACGGGGGGGACTCCTACAATGAGCAGTTCTTC. Protein product: CASSPPNGGDSYNEQFF. Supplemented by reference TRBV18 and TRBJ2-1, the full variable domain reads NAGVMQNPRHLVRRRGQEARLRCSPMKGHSHVYWYRQLPEEGLKFMVYLQKENIIDESGMPKERFSAEFPKEGPSILRIQQVVRGDSAAYFCASSPPNGGDSYNEQFFGPGTRLTVL.